This TCR beta chain was profiled in a study of shared clonotypes between healthy human individuals. The CDR3 is made up of 16 amino acids. Germline values: CDR1 SGHRS, CDR2 YFSETQ. V lost 1 base, J lost 4 bases, and 8 bases stayed unmatched. On this clone itself: The antigen remains unidentified.

Clones were read by immunoSEQ multiplex PCR, and TCRdb kept only the in-frame ones, dropping some. The table lists about 2.2 million clones, over 85% of them singletons, with about 1.7% in the top ten. General study results and limits: Despite large depth, sorted-subset datasets appeared incompletely sequenced. Shared clonotypes across all four donors exceeded non-shared ones in generation probability. With a few donors compared, roughly 5% of naive CD4 clonotypes were shared.

Selected positively for CCR7 and CD45RO-negative, naive CD8 cells excluded terminally differentiated effector memory CD45RA+ cells. The source material was naive CD8+ T cells from PBMCs. This clonotype was sampled from a man younger than 35 in good health. Some clones in this sample may be carry-over from other donors' samples. J is TRBJ2-1 and V is TRBV5-1; TRBD1 agrees at 7 bases. CDR3 sequence reads: CASSLLSGGLYNEQFF. In DNA form, the CDR3 reads TGCGCCAGCAGCTTGTTGTCAGGGGGTCTGTACAATGAGCAGTTCTTC.